Below, 29 T cell receptor beta chains from the same sample are listed, as sequenced in a study of control samples from healthy donors and cancer patients. Sequencing used immunoSEQ multiplex PCR; TCRdb keeps in-frame clones, though not all of them. The sample includes tens of thousands of clones, approximately 94% seen only once; the top ten take approximately 0.8%. Sequences were obtained from PBMCs. Every receptor here comes from a man under 40 with colorectal cancer.

The sample holds one count of this clone. This chain links TRBV5-5 with TRBJ1-4; 7 bases agree with TRBD1. The CDR3 loop spans 13 amino acids. V gave up 8 bases and J gave up 4 bases; unmatched junction bases: 5. Germline loops: CDR1 SGHKS, CDR2 YYEKEE (reference sequence). CDR3 DNA sequence: TGTGCCAGTTTGGGACAGCTTAATGAAAAACTGTTTTTT. Translation: CASLGQLNEKLFF.

This chain's CDR3 is CASSIQGHTGQFF. In DNA, the CDR3 is TGTGCCAGCAGTATACAGGGTCATACGGGGCAGTTCTTC. This sequence joins TRBV27 and TRBJ2-1, with TRBD1 as a possible D gene (6 bases). This CDR3 region has 13 residues. Trimming removed 5 bases from V and 12 bases from J, with 17 bases in between. Germline V gene lookup returns CDR1 MNHEY and CDR2 SMNVEV (reference sequence).

The rearrangement links TRBV12-3 or TRBV12-4 to TRBJ1-1; maybe TRBD1 (6 bases). Trimming left V 6 bases short and J 1 base short, with 9 bases between. The CDR3 length is 13 residues. The CDR3 DNA sequence: TGTGCCAGCAGCAACAGGGAGAACACTGAAGCTTTCTTT. Residues: CASSNRENTEAFF.

The V call is TRBV6-4, the J call TRBJ1-6; 9 bases are shared with TRBD1. Trimming cost V 6 bases and J 9 bases; bases outside gene matches: 3. Germline V gene sequence: CDR1 MRHNA, CDR2 SNTAGT. CDR3 length: 13 amino acids. Written as DNA, the CDR3 is TGTGCCAGCAGCCTGACAGGGGGTTCACCCCTCCACTTT. It translates to CASSLTGGSPLHF.

The V gene is TRBV5-4, the J gene TRBJ2-5; 12 bases align to TRBD2. The CDR3 is made up of 15 amino acids. J lost 5 bases, V lost 4 bases, and 6 bases had no gene match. Germline CDR1 SGHNT, CDR2 YYREEE (reference sequence). The CDR3 DNA reads TGTGCCAGCAGCGTACGACTAGCGGGGGAGGAGACCCAGTACTTC. It is translated as CASSVRLAGEETQYF.

This rearrangement joins TRBV30 to TRBJ1-1; D is unresolved. In germline, CDR1 is GTSNPN, CDR2 SVGIG (reference sequence). The CDR3 length is 12 residues. V was trimmed by 3 bases and J by 1 base, leaving 6 bases between them. Written as DNA, the CDR3 is TGTGCCTGGAGGGGAGGGAACACTGAAGCTTTCTTT. Amino acids: CAWRGGNTEAFF.

The chain is built from TRBV29-1 and TRBJ2-2; no definite D call. CDR1 is SQVTM and CDR2 is ANQGSEA in the germline V gene. CDR3 size: 12 residues. V was pared by 4 bases and J by 3 bases, with 6 bases between. The CDR3 DNA sequence: TGCAGCGTTGCTGGGTACACCGGGGAGCTGTTTTTT. Its translation: CSVAGYTGELFF.

J is TRBJ1-2 and V is TRBV5-4; the D gene is possibly TRBD1 (6 bases). The CDR3 contains 14 residues. Germline CDR1 SGHNT, CDR2 YYREEE (reference sequence). Trimming removed 1 base at V and 8 bases at J, with 15 bases between. The CDR3 nucleotides are TGTGCCAGCAGCTTGCTACAGGGCGTGAGCGGCTACACCTTC. Amino acids: CASSLLQGVSGYTF. Using reference TRBV5-4 and TRBJ1-2 for the parts outside the CDR3, the full variable domain is ETGVTQSPTHLIKTRGQQVTLRCSSQSGHNTVSWYQQALGQGPQFIFQYYREEENGRGNFPPRFSGLQFPNYSSELNVNALELDDSALYLCASSLLQGVSGYTFGSGTRLTVV.

The rearrangement links TRBV6-5 to TRBJ1-1; D is undetermined. V lost 2 bases and J 7 bases, leaving 8 bases between the germline ends. This CDR3 has 12 residues. Germline V gives CDR1 MNHEY, CDR2 SVGAGI. CDR3 nucleotides: TGTGCCAGCAGTTACACGGTTGGTGAAGCTTTCTTT. It translates to CASSYTVGEAFF.

This chain links TRBV7-8 with TRBJ2-1; TRBD2 is a possible D gene (6 bases). This CDR3 is 17 amino acids long. In germline, CDR1 is SGHVS, CDR2 FQNEAQ. Between the trimmed V and J ends, which lost 0 bases and 4 bases, there was a span of 16 bases. For the CDR3, the DNA is TGTGCCAGCAGCTTAGCGGGGGGTCGTTCTGGGTACAATGAGCAGTTCTTC. This sequence encodes CASSLAGGRSGYNEQFF.

The chain uses TRBV28 and TRBJ1-5; 8 bases fit TRBD1. J was trimmed by 4 bases and V by 9 bases; bases with no gene match: 2. Looked up from germline, CDR1 is MDHEN and CDR2 is SYDVKM. The CDR3 has 12 amino acids. CDR3 coding DNA: TGTGCCAGTAGACAGGGGAATCAGCCCCAGCATTTT. Translating it yields CASRQGNQPQHF.

This clone is a singleton in its sample. J is TRBJ2-1 and V is TRBV10-1; D is possibly TRBD2 (6 bases). The CDR3 length is 13 residues. CDR1 WNHNN and CDR2 SYGVQD come from the germline V gene (reference sequence). The ends were cut back, 2 bases at V and 8 bases at J, with 10 bases in the middle. In DNA form, the CDR3 reads TGCGCCAGCAGTGAGCGGGGAGGCGATGAGCAGTTCTTC. Translated: CASSERGGDEQFF.

The chain employs TRBV28 and TRBJ1-1; 8 positions match TRBD1. J lost 1 base, V lost 4 bases, and 8 bases had no gene match. The V gene's germline CDR1 is MDHEN and CDR2 SYDVKM. CDR3 length equals 16 residues. CDR3 sequence (DNA): TGTGCCAGCAGTTCCCGGGACAGGCTTAAGAACACTGAAGCTTTCTTT. Protein: CASSSRDRLKNTEAFF.

The chain employs TRBV6-5 and TRBJ1-1, with D possibly TRBD1 on 6 matching bases. The CDR3 extends over 15 amino acids. Germline lookup yields CDR1 MNHEY and CDR2 SVGAGI. Trimming stripped 0 bases from V and 3 bases from J, with 11 bases between. The CDR3 nucleotides are TGTGCCAGCAGTTACTCGGGGGGCAGCGACACTGAAGCTTTCTTT. Protein product: CASSYSGGSDTEAFF.

The chain employs TRBV5-6 and TRBJ2-3; D gene ambiguous. V lost 2 bases, J lost 2 bases, and 3 bases lay in between. CDR1 and CDR2 (germline): SGHDT, YYEEEE. The CDR3 is made up of 12 amino acids. The CDR3 is CASSFITDTQYF. Here the CDR3 DNA reads TGTGCCAGCAGCTTCATCACAGATACGCAGTATTTT.

This clone was found a few times. The chain combines TRBV5-4 with TRBJ1-2; D unclear. The length of the CDR3 is 15 residues. Per the germline V gene, CDR1 is SGHNT and CDR2 is YYREEE (reference sequence). Trimming removed 4 bases at V and 0 bases at J, with 13 bases between. The CDR3 here is CASSQLDGANYGYTF. The CDR3 DNA follows: TGTGCCAGCAGCCAGTTGGACGGAGCTAACTATGGCTACACCTTC. The full variable domain, completed using reference TRBV5-4 and TRBJ1-2, is ETGVTQSPTHLIKTRGQQVTLRCSSQSGHNTVSWYQQALGQGPQFIFQYYREEENGRGNFPPRFSGLQFPNYSSELNVNALELDDSALYLCASSQLDGANYGYTFGSGTRLTVV.

The V call is TRBV3-1 (or the pseudogene TRBV3-2), the J call TRBJ1-1; unclear D gene. The V and J ends lost 1 base and 1 base respectively, with 7 bases between them. The CDR3 length is 14 residues. Germline V gene data show CDR1 as LGHDT and CDR2 as YNNKEL (reference sequence). This CDR3 reads CASSQGNSNTEAFF. CDR3 nucleotides: TGTGCCAGCAGCCAAGGTAATTCGAACACTGAAGCTTTCTTT.

The chain couples TRBV7-2 to TRBJ2-2, with D possibly matching TRBD2 (6 bases). The CDR3 is 16 amino acids. Germline V gene lookup returns CDR1 SGHTA and CDR2 FQGNSA. V was cut by 2 bases and J by 0 bases, with 10 bases left in between. Here the CDR3 reads CASSLNGEANTGELFF. In DNA form, the CDR3 reads TGTGCCAGCAGCTTAAATGGGGAGGCGAACACCGGGGAGCTGTTTTTT.

The chain has TRBV30 and TRBJ2-6, with 10 bases matching TRBD1. The CDR3 extends over 16 amino acids. Germline CDR1 GTSNPN, CDR2 SVGIG (reference sequence). With V trimmed by 5 bases and J by 4 bases, 8 bases remained unmatched. The CDR3 sequence: CAWFRDRGAGANVLTF. DNA for the CDR3: TGTGCCTGGTTCCGGGACAGGGGTGCCGGGGCCAACGTCCTGACTTTC.

The chain is built from TRBV5-6 and TRBJ2-7; possible D gene TRBD2, 6 bases. Trimming stripped 2 bases from V and 11 bases from J, with 20 bases between. CDR1 and CDR2 (germline): SGHDT, YYEEEE. The CDR3 is 14 residues long. CDR3 region: CASSLEFFSSEEYF. For the CDR3, the DNA is TGTGCCAGCAGCTTAGAGTTTTTTTCTAGCGAAGAGTACTTC.

The chain employs TRBV30 and TRBJ1-2, with D tentatively TRBD1 (6 bases). Germline-derived CDR1 and CDR2 are GTSNPN and SVGIG (reference sequence). Between the trimmed V and J ends, which lost 0 bases and 7 bases, there was a span of 15 bases. There are 14 residues in the CDR3. The CDR3 here is CAWSVGGGAGGYTF. The CDR3 nucleotides are TGTGCCTGGAGTGTAGGTGGGGGCGCGGGTGGCTACACCTTC.

J is TRBJ1-5 and V is TRBV6-5, with 8 bases fitting TRBD1. Germline values: CDR1 MNHEY, CDR2 SVGAGI. The length of the CDR3 is 13 residues. V lost 5 bases and J lost 6; bases outside the gene matches: 3. The CDR3 DNA is TGTGCCAGCAGTCAGGACAGGGTTCAGCCCCAGCATTTT. Its translation is CASSQDRVQPQHF.

The V gene is TRBV18, the J gene TRBJ1-5, with TRBD1 as a possible D gene (6 bases). From germline, CDR1 is KGHSH and CDR2 LQKENI. The CDR3 extends over 15 amino acids. Trimming pared 4 bases from V and 3 bases from J, leaving 13 bases between. The CDR3 nucleotides are TGTGCCAGCTCACTCGGACAGCGTTTCAATCAGCCCCAGCATTTT. Encoded protein: CASSLGQRFNQPQHF.

The chain is built from TRBV6-1 and TRBJ2-4; possible D gene TRBD1, 6 bases. The CDR3 has 17 residues. V was cut by 2 bases and J by 0 bases, with 14 bases left in between. Germline CDR1 and CDR2: MNHNS and SASEGT. DNA for the CDR3: TGTGCCAGCAGTGAAAATGAGGGGGTTCTAGCCAAAAACATTCAGTACTTC. This sequence encodes CASSENEGVLAKNIQYF.

CDR3 in amino acids: CASSLGTGYSEQYV. The CDR3 coding sequence is TGTGCCAGCAGCTTAGGTACGGGTTATAGCGAGCAGTACGTC. This chain joins TRBV7-9 and TRBJ2-7, with D hard to call. The V gene lost 1 base and the J gene lost 6 bases, with 13 bases spanning the gap. The CDR3 consists of 14 residues. Germline V gene lookup returns CDR1 SEHNR and CDR2 FQNEAQ (reference sequence).

This chain joins TRBV19 and TRBJ2-7; tentative D call: TRBD1 (6 bases). Germline V gene lookup returns CDR1 LNHDA and CDR2 SQIVND (reference sequence). This CDR3 has 14 residues. Trimming stripped 3 bases from V and 6 bases from J, with 15 bases between. The CDR3 sequence is CASSIGGRGFEQYF. In DNA form, the CDR3 reads TGTGCCAGTAGTATTGGGGGCAGGGGATTCGAGCAGTACTTC.

The chain couples TRBV30 to TRBJ1-2, with unresolved D. Trimming shortened V by 0 bases and J by 7 bases, and 12 bases separated the two germline ends. This CDR3 comprises 13 residues. Germline CDR1 and CDR2: GTSNPN and SVGIG (reference sequence). CDR3 sequence: CAWSVSGEVGYTF. CDR3 nucleotides: TGTGCCTGGAGTGTTTCCGGGGAGGTTGGCTACACCTTC.

The rearrangement joins TRBV10-3 to TRBJ1-2; D gene ambiguous. The ends were cut back, 5 bases at V and 2 bases at J, with 9 bases in the middle. Germline-derived CDR1 and CDR2 are ENHRY and SYGVKD. The CDR3 length is 13 residues. The CDR3 nucleotides are TGTGCCATCAGTACCGCAGAGAACTATGGCTACACCTTC. Amino acid sequence: CAISTAENYGYTF.

The chain combines TRBV21-1 with TRBJ1-1. TRBV21-1 has pseudogene status. There are 20 residues in the CDR3. CDR3 DNA: TGTGCCAGCAGCACTGGGCGGATGGAGGGGAAAGTGTGGATTTGCACTGAAGCTTTCTTT. This encodes CASSTGRMEGKVWICTEAFF.